Sequencing of this TCR beta chain was carried out in a study of OX40 agonist ivuxolimab in advanced cancers. Whole-study context: The diagnoses of dose-escalation patients were hepatocellular carcinoma, melanoma, renal cell or head and neck cancer. Partial responses were observed in three patients, of whom one had hepatocellular carcinoma and two had cutaneous melanoma. Overall study findings and caveats: What antigens the expanded peripheral T cells recognized was never established.

Repertoires were generated with immunoSEQ multiplex PCR, while TCRdb's copy carries only in-frame clones and drops some. The table has over 95,000 clones, 90% to 95% seen once; the top ten hold about 0.31%. Trimming took 3 bases from V and 4 from J; bases not matched to a gene: 4. This CDR3 comprises 14 residues. Germline assignment: CDR1 SGDLS and CDR2 YYNGEE. In regard to this clone: Its target is not known.

Sequences were derived from CD4+ or CD8+ T cells sorted from blood, sampled in a trial of the OX40 agonist ivuxolimab. The clonotype was recovered from an adult with an advanced solid tumor such as melanoma, head and neck, liver or kidney cancer. The rearrangement uses TRBV9 and TRBJ1-3, with TRBD1 identical over 7 bases. CDR3 sequence reads: CASSGQGPGNTIYF. Written as DNA, the CDR3 is TGTGCCAGCAGCGGACAGGGCCCCGGAAACACCATATATTTT.